Shown below are 27 T cell receptor beta chains from a single sample sequenced in a study of T-cell memory formation after mild COVID-19. TCRdb analysed the 5' RACE reads with MiXCR anew, one entry per CDR3 protein. The data contain hundreds of thousands of distinct CDR3 sequences, more than 20% of them singletons. The sample consisted of PBMCs or a T cell subset sorted from them (not recorded which). The source of these receptors is an adult woman who had mild COVID-19 (a few samples of this study predate the infection). Cell type and time point are not known.

This clonotype was detected a few times. J is TRBJ1-3 and V is TRBV16, with a tentative D call TRBD1 (5 bases). This CDR3 region has 18 residues. The ends were cut back, 0 bases at V and 4 bases at J, with 19 bases in the middle. Germline V gene data show CDR1 as KGHSY and CDR2 as FQNENV. The CDR3 loop reads CASSQSPSQGARGNTIYF. The CDR3 DNA is TGTGCCAGCAGCCAATCGCCCAGCCAGGGCGCTCGGGGAAACACCATATATTTT.

In its sample, this clonotype was seen a few times. V and J are TRBV3-1 and TRBJ2-2; the D gene is possibly TRBD1 (5 bases). The CDR3 runs to 16 residues. The V end lost 3 bases, the J end lost 4 bases, and 15 bases lay between the germline ends. Germline values: CDR1 LGHDT, CDR2 YNNKEL (reference sequence). CDR3 sequence reads: CASSHGWQGATGELFF. CDR3 DNA sequence: TGTGCCAGCAGCCACGGTTGGCAGGGTGCCACCGGGGAGCTGTTTTTT.

In its sample, this clonotype was seen a few times. The V and J genes are TRBV4-1 and TRBJ2-3, with 8 positions matching TRBD1. This CDR3 is built from 20 residues. Germline lookup yields CDR1 MGHRA and CDR2 YSYEKL. The V segment lost 2 bases and the J segment 2 bases; nucleotides outside the gene matches: 18. In DNA form, the CDR3 reads TGCGCCAGCAGCCAACCAAAGGGGACAGGCCGGAGGTTCTACACAGATACGCAGTATTTT. It codes for CASSQPKGTGRRFYTDTQYF.

The chain links TRBV6-6 to TRBJ1-1, with 8 bases that match TRBD1. CDR3 length: 14 residues. Germline-derived CDR1 and CDR2 are MNHNY and SVGAGI (reference sequence). With 7 bases clipped from V and 1 base from J, the junction kept 5 bases outside the gene matches. Here the CDR3 reads CASKTGVGNTEAFF. DNA for the CDR3: TGTGCCAGCAAGACAGGGGTTGGGAACACTGAAGCTTTCTTT.

This chain links TRBV15 with TRBJ2-1; the D gene could be TRBD1 or TRBD2 (6 bases each). Germline CDR1 and CDR2: LNHNV and YYDKDF (reference sequence). This CDR3 region has 13 residues. V was clipped by 2 bases and J by 10 bases, with 12 bases between them. The CDR3 loop reads CATSRQLGGEQFF. The CDR3 coding sequence is TGTGCCACCAGCAGACAACTGGGGGGCGAGCAGTTCTTC.

The V call is TRBV12-3 or TRBV12-4, the J call TRBJ1-1; D possibly corresponds to TRBD1 (6 bases). V was trimmed by 3 bases and J by 6 bases, leaving 14 bases between them. There are 14 residues in the CDR3. The CDR3 DNA follows: TGTGCCAGCAGTTTTTCAACAGGGTCCGCTGAAGCTTTCTTT. The encoded protein is CASSFSTGSAEAFF.

This clonotype was recorded a few times. The V and J genes are TRBV5-1 and TRBJ2-5; 7 nucleotides align to TRBD2. CDR1 is SGHRS and CDR2 is YFSETQ in the germline V gene. The CDR3 contains 13 residues. Trimming cost V 6 bases and J 2 bases; bases outside gene matches: 4. The CDR3 loop is CASTGGGQETQYF. The CDR3, as DNA: TGCGCCAGCACTGGGGGGGGACAAGAGACCCAGTACTTC.

This clonotype was counted between two and nine times. The J gene is TRBJ2-1, the V gene TRBV29-1; 7 bases fit TRBD2. Trimming took 7 bases from V and 4 from J; bases not matched to a gene: 16. CDR1 and CDR2 from the germline V gene are SQVTM and ANQGSEA. There are 16 residues in the CDR3. As DNA, the CDR3 is TGCAGCGCCGTCCCTGGCGGGAGTAGTGAGTACAATGAGCAGTTCTTC. As protein: CSAVPGGSSEYNEQFF.

Only a few counts were recorded for this clonotype. This chain uses TRBV9 with TRBJ1-6, with D possibly matching TRBD1 (6 bases). V shed 1 base and J shed 6 bases, with 8 bases lying between them. Per the germline V gene, CDR1 is SGDLS and CDR2 is YYNGEE. This CDR3 contains 14 residues. CDR3 region: CASSVQGFNSPLHF. The CDR3 DNA reads as TGTGCCAGCAGCGTACAGGGGTTTAATTCACCCCTCCACTTT.

The sample holds one count of this clonotype. V usage is TRBV7-8 and J usage is TRBJ2-7; TRBD1 matches 7 bases. Germline V gives CDR1 SGHVS, CDR2 FQNEAQ. The V and J ends lost 2 bases and 5 bases, in that order; junction bases with no gene match: 6. CDR3 length: 14 residues. CDR3 sequence: CASSLPDRSHEQYF. DNA for the CDR3: TGTGCCAGCAGCTTACCGGACAGGTCCCACGAGCAGTACTTC. Supplemented by reference TRBV7-8 and TRBJ2-7, the full variable domain reads GAGVSQSPRYKVAKRGQDVALRCDPISGHVSLFWYQQALGQGPEFLTYFQNEAQLDKSGLPSDRFFAERPEGSVSTLKIQRTQQEDSAVYLCASSLPDRSHEQYFGPGTRLTVT.

This clonotype was observed a handful of times. The rearrangement uses TRBV20-1 and TRBJ1-2; TRBD1 is a possible D gene (6 bases). The germline V and J ends were trimmed by 0 bases and 1 base, with 12 bases remaining between them. This CDR3 spans 15 amino acids. Germline V gene lookup returns CDR1 DFQATT and CDR2 SNEGSKA (reference sequence). The CDR3 region is CSARDQGGGNYGYTF. The DNA of the CDR3 is TGCAGTGCTAGAGATCAGGGAGGGGGTAACTATGGCTACACCTTC.

The sample holds a few counts of this clonotype. The chain is built from TRBV19 and TRBJ2-7, with 9 bases lining up with TRBD1. V trimming: 8 bases; J trimming: 3 bases; junction bases outside the gene matches: 11. Germline V lookup: CDR1 LNHDA, CDR2 SQIVND (reference sequence). This CDR3 has 15 amino acids. This CDR3 is CASRSGTGTFYEQYF. The CDR3 nucleotides read TGTGCCAGTCGGTCCGGGACAGGGACCTTCTACGAGCAGTACTTC.

The chain has TRBV5-1 and TRBJ1-4; D not resolved. Trimming took 4 bases from V and 6 from J, leaving 19 bases between them. The CDR3 spans 16 residues. CDR1 is SGHRS and CDR2 is YFSETQ in the germline V gene. This CDR3 is CASSNPDPQSYEKLFF. The CDR3 bases are TGCGCCAGCAGCAACCCGGACCCACAGTCTTATGAAAAACTGTTTTTT.

V and J are TRBV27 and TRBJ1-1; 8 bases line up with TRBD1. Germline values: CDR1 MNHEY, CDR2 SMNVEV (reference sequence). The CDR3 is 14 residues long. V was pared by 6 bases and J by 5 bases, with 8 bases of the junction left unmatched. The DNA for the CDR3 is TGTGCCAGCAGACCTGACAGGGGTGGGACTGAAGCTTTCTTT. Its protein product is CASRPDRGGTEAFF.

This clonotype was recorded a few times. The V and J genes are TRBV7-8 and TRBJ1-2; D perhaps matches TRBD1 (5 bases). Germline loops: CDR1 SGHVS, CDR2 FQNEAQ. The CDR3 covers 16 residues. Trimming took 5 bases from V and 0 from J, leaving 16 bases between them. The CDR3 loop is CASSRGVSGANYGYTF. CDR3 sequence (DNA): TGTGCCAGCAGCCGAGGGGTGTCCGGGGCTAACTATGGCTACACCTTC.

In this sample, this clonotype turned up many times. The chain uses TRBV19 and TRBJ2-6, with 8 bases identical to TRBD1. V dropped 5 bases and J dropped 5; count of bases not matched to a gene: 8. The CDR3 runs 16 residues. Germline CDR1 LNHDA, CDR2 SQIVND (reference sequence). CDR3: CASSDRGPLWANVLTF. The CDR3 DNA reads TGTGCCAGTAGTGACAGGGGACCCCTCTGGGCCAACGTCCTGACTTTC.

This clonotype was detected a few times. V usage is TRBV13 and J usage is TRBJ1-3; 7 bases align to TRBD1. CDR1 and CDR2 (germline): PRHDT, FYEKMQ (reference sequence). Trimming cost V 7 bases and J 4 bases; bases outside gene matches: 7. CDR3 length: 14 residues. The DNA for the CDR3 is TGTGCCAGCACCCAAACAGGGGAAGGAAACACCATATATTTT. This gives the protein CASTQTGEGNTIYF.

This clonotype has only a few counts. CDR3: CASSLDGRRGNTIYF. The CDR3, as DNA: TGTGCCAGCAGCCTGGACGGACGGCGGGGAAACACCATATATTTT. The V and J genes are TRBV6-5 and TRBJ1-3; no clear D gene. This CDR3 is built from 15 residues. The V gene's germline CDR1 is MNHEY and CDR2 SVGAGI. Trimming removed 6 bases at V and 4 bases at J, with 16 bases between.

This clonotype came up a few times. The CDR3 DNA sequence: TGTGCCAGCAGCCTCTCTTTTAGCGGGGGGGTTTTTAGCACAGATACGCAGTATTTT. It encodes CASSLSFSGGVFSTDTQYF. The chain carries TRBV9 and TRBJ2-3, with TRBD2 matching 11 bases. The CDR3 covers 19 residues. Germline CDR1 is SGDLS and CDR2 is YYNGEE. V trimming: 4 bases; J trimming: 0 bases; junction bases outside the gene matches: 13.

V gene TRBV4-1 combines with J gene TRBJ2-3; D call uncertain. V was shortened by 0 bases and J by 0 bases, with 16 bases between the two germline ends. CDR3 length equals 18 residues. Germline V lookup: CDR1 MGHRA, CDR2 YSYEKL. The CDR3 coding sequence is TGCGCCAGCAGCCAAGAGTCCCTAACCCATTCTAGCACAGATACGCAGTATTTT. This translates into CASSQESLTHSSTDTQYF.

This clonotype was recorded a few times. V gene TRBV29-1 combines with J gene TRBJ1-2; D gene uncertain. Looked up from germline, CDR1 is SQVTM and CDR2 is ANQGSEA. V lost 3 bases to trimming and J lost 6 bases, with 8 bases between them. This CDR3 region has 11 residues. This chain's CDR3 is CSVEPEHGYTF. The CDR3 DNA reads TGCAGCGTTGAGCCCGAACATGGCTACACCTTC. The whole variable domain, remainder taken from reference TRBV29-1 and TRBJ1-2, is SAVISQKPSRDICQRGTSLTIQCQVDSQVTMMFWYRQQPGQSLTLIATANQGSEATYESGFVIDKFPISRPNLTFSTLTVSNMSPEDSSIYLCSVEPEHGYTFGSGTRLTVV.

The chain uses TRBV7-2 and TRBJ1-2; TRBD1 aligns across 8 bases. The CDR3 runs to 16 residues. Germline lookup yields CDR1 SGHTA and CDR2 FQGNSA. V dropped 2 bases and J dropped 5; count of bases not matched to a gene: 10. In DNA, the CDR3 is TGTGCCAGCAGCTTACTACCGGGACAGGACCCTTATGGCTACACCTTC. It encodes CASSLLPGQDPYGYTF.

This clonotype was counted only a few times. The genes are TRBV4-2 and TRBJ2-1, with 7 bases identical to TRBD2. The CDR3 is 14 residues long. The V gene's germline CDR1 is LGHNA and CDR2 YNFKEQ. The ends lost 0 bases at V and 7 bases at J; junction bases unmatched: 3. The chain's CDR3 is CASSQEGLVNEQFF. Written as DNA, the CDR3 is TGTGCCAGCAGCCAAGAAGGACTAGTGAATGAGCAGTTCTTC.

This clonotype was observed a handful of times. This chain connects TRBV2 to TRBJ1-5, with 9 bases fitting TRBD1. Germline CDR1 and CDR2: SNHLY and FYNNEI. The CDR3 totals 14 residues. Unmatched junction bases numbered 5, after V lost 6 bases and J lost 5 bases. The CDR3 DNA is TGTGCCAGCAGACCGGGACAGGGCTATCAGCCCCAGCATTTT. Protein: CASRPGQGYQPQHF.

This clonotype was detected only a few times. The chain couples TRBV5-1 to TRBJ1-2, with 7 positions matching TRBD1. There are 13 residues in the CDR3. V gave up 0 bases and J gave up 6 bases; unmatched junction bases: 2. Germline lookup yields CDR1 SGHRS and CDR2 YFSETQ. The chain's CDR3 is CASSLGQGHGYTF. In DNA, the CDR3 is TGCGCCAGCAGCTTGGGACAGGGCCATGGCTACACCTTC.

This clonotype has just a few counts. The chain carries TRBV7-6 and TRBJ2-1; 8 bases are a match to TRBD1. V lost 0 bases and J lost 3; bases outside the gene matches: 7. CDR3 length: 17 amino acids. CDR1 is SGHVS, CDR2 FNYEAQ, per germline. CDR3 amino acids: CASSLALAGGRYNEQFF. The CDR3 DNA is TGTGCCAGCAGCTTAGCGTTGGCAGGGGGCCGCTACAATGAGCAGTTCTTC.

The chain uses TRBV5-1 and TRBJ2-3; 11 bases match TRBD2. This CDR3 has 16 residues. Germline V gives CDR1 SGHRS, CDR2 YFSETQ. After removal of 2 bases from V and 5 bases from J, the junction contained 7 bases not matched to a gene. In DNA, the CDR3 is TGCGCCAGCAGCTTACAACTAGCGGGGGCCGGAGATACGCAGTATTTT. Its translation: CASSLQLAGAGDTQYF.